This T cell receptor (beta chain) was identified in a study of T cell responses to AZD1222 COVID-19 vaccine. TCRdb's copy holds only in-frame clones and misses some; the assay was immunoSEQ multiplex PCR. This sample carries over 75,000 clones, approximately 88% of them seen once, and the ten largest clones take roughly 10%. Details on this clone: The antigen remains undetermined.

Germline CDR1 reads SGHVS; CDR2 reads FQNEAQ. Deletions cut 1 base from V and 6 bases from J, with 15 bases between. This CDR3 is built from 15 residues. The study's findings and limits: The donors showed a predominance of white British ancestry and of females, with possible underestimation of clonal diversity. Across the whole spike, CD4 TCRs peaked at regions 160-218 and 743-854.

This chain uses TRBV7-8 with TRBJ1-2, with D maybe TRBD1 (6 bases). This receptor was identified in an adult who received the AZD1222 COVID-19 vaccine. The specimen comprised peripheral blood, sampled 28 days after the second AZD1222 dose. CDR3 sequence: CASSLVGGGGDGYTF. CDR3 in DNA: TGTGCCAGCAGCTTAGTAGGGGGAGGAGGTGATGGCTACACCTTC.